This T cell receptor (beta chain) comes out of a study of Graves' ophthalmopathy and Graves' hyperthyroidism. As for the study in general: Investigators collected peripheral blood at initial diagnosis, before any treatment was given. Study findings and constraints: Clonotypes were expanded in thyroid at above 0.001 frequency, and most also appeared in blood.

In donors with ophthalmopathy, activity was moderate-to-severe, with CAS ≥3, NOSPECS ≥4 and duration under 3 months. As the template, RNA transcripts were used to amplify TCR beta CDR3 regions. The first-round RT-PCR employed HTBI primers together with the Qiagen OneStep RT-PCR kit. A multiplex PCR was then performed as the second round. TCRdb itself ran the multiplex PCR reads through MiXCR, one entry per CDR3 protein. The table includes roughly 700,000 distinct CDR3 sequences, around 40% detected once. This clonotype came up many times. The antigen is unknown. V was cut by 0 bases and J by 2 bases, with 11 bases left in between. Germline CDR1 LNHNV, CDR2 YYDKDF (reference sequence). This CDR3 spans 15 amino acids.

Material for sequencing was peripheral blood. This TCR was recovered from an adult man with Graves' ophthalmopathy. V usage is TRBV15 and J usage is TRBJ2-7; the D is unclear. CDR3 sequence reads: CATSRDGRLTYEQYF. The DNA of the CDR3 is TGTGCCACCAGCAGAGATGGCAGGTTAACCTACGAGCAGTACTTC. The variable domain in full, completed from reference TRBV15 and TRBJ2-7, reads DAMVIQNPRYQVTQFGKPVTLSCSQTLNHNVMYWYQQKSSQAPKLLFHYYDKDFNNEADTPDNFQSRRPNTSFCFLDIRSPGLGDTAMYLCATSRDGRLTYEQYFGPGTRLTVT.